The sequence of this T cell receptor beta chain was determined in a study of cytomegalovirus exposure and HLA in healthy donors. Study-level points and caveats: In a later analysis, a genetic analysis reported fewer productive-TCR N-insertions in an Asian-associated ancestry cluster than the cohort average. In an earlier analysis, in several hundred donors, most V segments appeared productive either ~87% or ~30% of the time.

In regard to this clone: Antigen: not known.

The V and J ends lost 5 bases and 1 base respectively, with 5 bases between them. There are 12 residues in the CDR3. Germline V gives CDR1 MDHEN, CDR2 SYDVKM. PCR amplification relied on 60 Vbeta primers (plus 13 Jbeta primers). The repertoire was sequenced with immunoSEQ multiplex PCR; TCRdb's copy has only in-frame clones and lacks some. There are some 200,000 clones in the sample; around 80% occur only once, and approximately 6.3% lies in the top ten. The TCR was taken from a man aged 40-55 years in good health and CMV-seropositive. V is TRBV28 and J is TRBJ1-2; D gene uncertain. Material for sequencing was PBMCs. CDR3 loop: CASSESNYGYTF. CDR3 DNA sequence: TGTGCCAGCAGTGAGAGTAACTATGGCTACACCTTC.